The TCR beta chain under discussion was sequenced for a study of T cells in localized non-small cell lung cancer (dated by TCRdb to the early 2020s). The study in broad terms: The study analyzed T cell repertoires of 236 early-stage NSCLC patients, comparing tumors and uninvolved tumor-adjacent lungs. The cohort comprised under 250 treatment-naïve NSCLC patients with resected, localized lung tumors. A mean age of around 66 years was recorded for the NSCLC patients, of whom under 150 were male and over 100 were female. What the study reported, not specific to this receptor: Multi-region tumor sequencing was not performed, so intratumor heterogeneity could not be excluded. Longer overall survival was associated with higher blood T cell density, whereas shorter survival was associated with higher adjacent-lung clonality. A median of 57 of the top 100 tumor clones turned up in the paired uninvolved adjacent lung, and some 27 of those clones also ranked among the top 100 of that same adjacent lung. Since the design was exploratory, TCR variables were selected using unadjusted p-values with no false-discovery rate correction. Uninvolved tumor-adjacent lung showed the highest T cell clonality, higher than tumor, which suggests more focused antigenic responses in the uninvolved tumor-adjacent lung.

TCR beta CDR3 regions were sequenced from DNA using the immunoSEQ Assay. As for how the authors treated the data: To compute T cell density, TCR beta template counts were normalized to usable DNA, which was estimated by amplifying housekeeping genes. Using the preseqR package, richness was estimated by extrapolating to 120,000 templates for tissue samples and 400,000 templates for PBMC samples. Clonality was defined as one minus Pielou's evenness. Tissue-enriched TCRs were identified by differential abundance testing using productive amino-acid clonotypes, minimum total count 5 and alpha 0.1. The Jaccard Index and the Morisita Overlap Index were used to measure repertoire overlap between compartments. GLIPH grouped TCR beta CDR3s together with public tetramer-defined viral CDR3s, and a viral motif had to include at least three viral sequences and also show V-gene enrichment. Drawn from immuneACCESS, this table holds only the in-frame rearrangements with V and J called that TCRdb kept. Clones are partly lost; checked studies trace under half to an unresolved V gene and leave the rest unexplained. V, J and clone size were drawn from that table, and D and trimming were deduced from the DNA. The sample yields 20,000 to 30,000 clones; approximately 83% were counted once. The top ten clones comprise nearly 5% of the sample.

The germline V gene supplies CDR1 LGHNA and CDR2 YSLEER. Including the terminal cysteine and phenylalanine, the CDR3 comprises 14 residues. Solely the CDR3 DNA is kept, with 42 bases framed from the first base. Trimming costs V 0 bases and J 4 bases, and their ends lie 7 bases apart. At diagnosis, peripheral blood, uninvolved tumor-adjacent lung and tumor were collected and were preserved as a mix of fresh-frozen and FFPE material. For TCR repertoire profiling, the blood samples were analyzed as peripheral blood mononuclear cells. As for this clone: The antigen it binds to is not known. The sample holds no much larger clone one base away, and base qualities are not on file.

This TCR was sampled from a man between 40 and 70 years old with stage II lung adenocarcinoma. The sample was PBMCs, taken before any cancer treatment. Recombination linked TRBV4-3 to TRBJ1-5, with an unclear D gene assignment. The DNA sequence is given as TGCGCCAGCAGCCAAGAAACCGGGAATCAGCCCCAGCATTTT. Its translation reads: CASSQETGNQPQHF.